These 7 T cell receptor beta chains came from one sample sequenced in a study of blood T cell repertoires in COVID-19. Repertoires were generated with immunoSEQ multiplex PCR, while TCRdb's copy carries only in-frame clones and drops some. The repertoire includes approximately 100,000 clones, roughly nine tenths of them detected once, and 17% sits in the top ten. Sequencing was performed on peripheral blood. The receptors were sampled from a man aged 50 or older with acute or convalescent COVID-19.

This chain connects TRBV12-3 or TRBV12-4 to TRBJ1-5; unclear D gene. The germline V and J ends were trimmed by 2 bases and 10 bases, with 12 bases remaining between them. The CDR3 covers 13 residues. The CDR3 sequence: CASSLHEGIPQHF. In DNA, the CDR3 is TGTGCCAGCAGTTTACATGAGGGAATCCCCCAGCATTTT.

J is TRBJ1-1 and V is TRBV14; D is unclear. V was cut by 0 bases and J by 1 base, with 18 bases left in between. The CDR3 length is 18 residues. Germline CDR1 SGHDN, CDR2 FVKESK. CDR3: CASSQDHVLDPQNTEAFF. The CDR3 DNA reads TGTGCCAGCAGCCAAGATCATGTACTAGACCCACAGAACACTGAAGCTTTCTTT.

DNA for the CDR3: TGTGCCAGCAGTTTATTAGTTAGTGAGACCCAGTACTTC. This codes for CASSLLVSETQYF. The V call is TRBV12-3 or TRBV12-4, the J call TRBJ2-5; D is undetermined. The CDR3 extends over 13 amino acids. Trimming pared 2 bases from V and 5 bases from J, leaving 9 bases between.

The chain employs TRBV13 and TRBJ1-3; no firm D call. Germline CDR1 and CDR2: PRHDT and FYEKMQ (reference sequence). Trimming removed 5 bases from V and 4 bases from J, with 12 bases in between. This CDR3 has 14 amino acids. The CDR3 nucleotides read TGTGCCAGCAGCACTACAAAACGGGGAAACACCATATATTTT. Protein sequence: CASSTTKRGNTIYF.

The CDR3 region is CASSLKQGALDTQYF. The CDR3 DNA reads as TGTGCCAGCAGCTTAAAACAGGGGGCTTTAGATACGCAGTATTTT. This sequence joins TRBV7-3 and TRBJ2-3; 9 nucleotides match TRBD1. CDR3 length: 15 amino acids. Unmatched junction bases numbered 4, after V lost 1 base and J lost 5 bases. Germline-derived CDR1 and CDR2 are SGHTA and FQGTGA.

This chain connects TRBV19 to TRBJ1-4; possibly TRBD1 for D (5 bases). In germline, CDR1 is LNHDA, CDR2 SQIVND (reference sequence). The CDR3 is 13 amino acids. V was shortened by 3 bases and J by 7 bases, with 9 bases between the two germline ends. CDR3 loop: CASSIFQGEKLFF. In DNA, the CDR3 is TGTGCCAGTAGTATCTTTCAGGGTGAAAAACTGTTTTTT.

The chain combines TRBV12-5 with TRBJ1-4; tentative D call: TRBD1 (6 bases). The germline V gene encodes CDR1 LGHNT and CDR2 FRNRAP. V was trimmed by 6 bases and J by 0 bases, leaving 14 bases between them. The CDR3 length is 16 residues. The CDR3 reads CASGPGTPATNEKLFF. The CDR3 DNA follows: TGTGCTAGTGGCCCCGGGACACCAGCAACTAATGAAAAACTGTTTTTT. The full variable domain, completed using reference TRBV12-5 and TRBJ1-4, is DARVTQTPRHKVTEMGQEVTMRCQPILGHNTVFWYRQTMMQGLELLAYFRNRAPLDDSGMPKDRFSAEMPDATLATLKIQPSEPRDSAVYFCASGPGTPATNEKLFFGSGTQLSVL.